The source of this T cell receptor (beta chain) is a study of T cell repertoires in aging, cancer and after chemotherapy. TRB rearrangements spanning V, D and J were amplified using mixed TRB-A/B primers. TCRdb used MiXCR to reprocess the multiplex PCR reads, holding one entry per CDR3 protein. This sample has about 4,900 distinct CDR3 sequences; approximately 33% occur once, and the top ten carry over 15%. The CDR3 extends over 13 amino acids. Germline loops: CDR1 SQVTM, CDR2 ANQGSEA. With 4 bases clipped from V and 2 bases from J, the junction kept 5 bases outside the gene matches. TCR beta rearrangements were amplified from peripheral blood genomic DNA. This clonotype qualifies as large.

The receptor's source is a human donor with a blood cancer. The donor label of this sample is uncertain. The sequenced sample consisted of blood. J is TRBJ2-7 and V is TRBV29-1; 7 bases are shared with TRBD2. CDR3 loop: CSVVREGTYEQYF. For the CDR3, the DNA is TGCAGCGTTGTGAGGGAGGGGACCTACGAGCAGTACTTC.